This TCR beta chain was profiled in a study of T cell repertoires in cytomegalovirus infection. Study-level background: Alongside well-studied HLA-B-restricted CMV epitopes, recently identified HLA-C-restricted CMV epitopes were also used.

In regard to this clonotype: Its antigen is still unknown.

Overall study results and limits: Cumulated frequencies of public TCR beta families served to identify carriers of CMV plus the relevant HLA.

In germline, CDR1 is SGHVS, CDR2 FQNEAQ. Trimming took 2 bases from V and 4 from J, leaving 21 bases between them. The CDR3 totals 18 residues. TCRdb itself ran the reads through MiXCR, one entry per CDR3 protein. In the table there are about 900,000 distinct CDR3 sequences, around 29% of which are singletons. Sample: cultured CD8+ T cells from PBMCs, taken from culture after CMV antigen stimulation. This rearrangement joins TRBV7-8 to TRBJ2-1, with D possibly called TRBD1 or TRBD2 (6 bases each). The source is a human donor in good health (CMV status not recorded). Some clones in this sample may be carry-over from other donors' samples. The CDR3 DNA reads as TGTGCCAGCAGCTTATTTAGAGGGGGGCCTCGGATGTACAATGAGCAGTTCTTC. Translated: CASSLFRGGPRMYNEQFF.